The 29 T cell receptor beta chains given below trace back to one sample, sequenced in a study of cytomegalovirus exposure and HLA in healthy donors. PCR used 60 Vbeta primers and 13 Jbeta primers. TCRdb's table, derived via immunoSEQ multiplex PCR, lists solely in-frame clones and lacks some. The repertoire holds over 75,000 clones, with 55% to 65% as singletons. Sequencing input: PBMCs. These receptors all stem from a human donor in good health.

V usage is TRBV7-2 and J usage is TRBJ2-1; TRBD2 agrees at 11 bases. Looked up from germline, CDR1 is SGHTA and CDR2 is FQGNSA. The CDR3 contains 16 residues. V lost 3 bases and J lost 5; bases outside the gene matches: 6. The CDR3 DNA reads TGTGCCAGCAGCTTCCAACTAGCGGGGGATCACAATGAGCAGTTCTTC. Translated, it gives CASSFQLAGDHNEQFF.

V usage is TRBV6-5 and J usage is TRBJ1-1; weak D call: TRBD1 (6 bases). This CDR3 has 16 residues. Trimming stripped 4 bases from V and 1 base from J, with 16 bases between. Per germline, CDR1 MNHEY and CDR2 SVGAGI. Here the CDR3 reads CASSSLSLQGNTEAFF. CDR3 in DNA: TGTGCCAGCAGTTCCCTCAGTTTACAGGGGAACACTGAAGCTTTCTTT.

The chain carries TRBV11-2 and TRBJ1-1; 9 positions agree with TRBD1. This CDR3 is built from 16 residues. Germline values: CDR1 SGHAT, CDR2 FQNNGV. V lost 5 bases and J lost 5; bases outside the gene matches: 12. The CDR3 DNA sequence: TGTGCCAGCAGCACTTCGACAGGGGGGAGTTTTACTGAAGCTTTCTTT. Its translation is CASSTSTGGSFTEAFF.

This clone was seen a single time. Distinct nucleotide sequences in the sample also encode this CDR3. The CDR3 loop is CASSVGDSSYEQYF. The CDR3 DNA follows: TGTGCCAGCAGCGTTGGGGACAGTTCCTACGAGCAGTACTTC. The chain couples TRBV9 to TRBJ2-7; 7 bases line up with TRBD1. Trimming took 2 bases from V and 1 from J; bases not matched to a gene: 3. This CDR3 comprises 14 residues. Looked up from germline, CDR1 is SGDLS and CDR2 is YYNGEE.

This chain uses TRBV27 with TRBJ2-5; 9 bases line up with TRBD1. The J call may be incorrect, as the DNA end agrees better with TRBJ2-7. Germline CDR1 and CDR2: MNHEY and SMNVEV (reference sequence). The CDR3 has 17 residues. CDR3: CASSFLTGGKGLYEQYF. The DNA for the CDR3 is TGTGCCAGCAGTTTCTTGACAGGGGGAAAAGGTTTGTACGAGCAGTACTTC.

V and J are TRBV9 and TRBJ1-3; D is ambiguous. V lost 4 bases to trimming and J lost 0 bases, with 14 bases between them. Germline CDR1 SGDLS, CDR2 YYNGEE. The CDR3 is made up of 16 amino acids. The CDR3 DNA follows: TGTGCCAGCAGCCCGACCAGACTAGCCTCTGGAAACACCATATATTTT. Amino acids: CASSPTRLASGNTIYF. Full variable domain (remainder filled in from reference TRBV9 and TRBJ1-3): DSGVTQTPKHLITATGQRVTLRCSPRSGDLSVYWYQQSLDQGLQFLIQYYNGEERAKGNILERFSAQQFPDLHSELNLSSLELGDSALYFCASSPTRLASGNTIYFGEGSWLTVV.

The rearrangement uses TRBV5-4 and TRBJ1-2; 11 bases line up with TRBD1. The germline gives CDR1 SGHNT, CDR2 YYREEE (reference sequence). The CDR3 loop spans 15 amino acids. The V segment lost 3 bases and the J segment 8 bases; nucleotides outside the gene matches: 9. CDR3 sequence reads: CASSWTGGAGKGYTF. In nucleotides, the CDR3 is TGTGCCAGCAGCTGGACAGGGGGCGCAGGTAAAGGCTACACCTTC.

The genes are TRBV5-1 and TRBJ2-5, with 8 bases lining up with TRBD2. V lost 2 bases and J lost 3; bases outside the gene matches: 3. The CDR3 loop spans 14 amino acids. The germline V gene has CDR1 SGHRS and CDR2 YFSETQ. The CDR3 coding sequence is TGCGCCAGCAGCTTCCTGACTAGCGAAGAGACCCAGTACTTC. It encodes CASSFLTSEETQYF.

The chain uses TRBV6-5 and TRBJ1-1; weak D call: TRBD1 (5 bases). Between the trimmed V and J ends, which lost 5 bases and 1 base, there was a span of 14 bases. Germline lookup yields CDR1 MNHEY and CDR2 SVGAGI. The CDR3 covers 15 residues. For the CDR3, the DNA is TGTGCCAGCAGTCGACAGCGCGCGCCGAACACTGAAGCTTTCTTT. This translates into CASSRQRAPNTEAFF.

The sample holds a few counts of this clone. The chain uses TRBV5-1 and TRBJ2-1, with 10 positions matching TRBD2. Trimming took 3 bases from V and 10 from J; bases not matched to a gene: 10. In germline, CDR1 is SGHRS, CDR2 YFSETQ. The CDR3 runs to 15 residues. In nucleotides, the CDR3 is TGCGCCAGCAGCTCCGCCGGGACTAGCGTTACCGAGCAGTTCTTC. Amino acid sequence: CASSSAGTSVTEQFF. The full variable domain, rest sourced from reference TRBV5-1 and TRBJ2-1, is KAGVTQTPRYLIKTRGQQVTLSCSPISGHRSVSWYQQTPGQGLQFLFEYFSETQRNKGNFPGRFSGRQFSNSRSEMNVSTLELGDSALYLCASSSAGTSVTEQFFGPGTRLTVL.

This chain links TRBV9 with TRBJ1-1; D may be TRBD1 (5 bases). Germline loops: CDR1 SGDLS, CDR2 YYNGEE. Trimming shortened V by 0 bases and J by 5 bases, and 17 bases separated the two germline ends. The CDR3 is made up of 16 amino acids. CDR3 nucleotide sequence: TGTGCCAGCAGCGTAGGAGACGGGACTTTTTCTACTGAAGCTTTCTTT. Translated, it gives CASSVGDGTFSTEAFF. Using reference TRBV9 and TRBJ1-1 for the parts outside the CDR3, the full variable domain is DSGVTQTPKHLITATGQRVTLRCSPRSGDLSVYWYQQSLDQGLQFLIQYYNGEERAKGNILERFSAQQFPDLHSELNLSSLELGDSALYFCASSVGDGTFSTEAFFGQGTRLTVV.

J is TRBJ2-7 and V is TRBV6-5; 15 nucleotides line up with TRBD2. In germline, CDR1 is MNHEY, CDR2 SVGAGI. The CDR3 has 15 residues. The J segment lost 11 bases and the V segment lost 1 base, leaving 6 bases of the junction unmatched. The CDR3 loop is CASSYLGLAGGEEYF. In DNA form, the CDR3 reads TGTGCCAGCAGTTACTTGGGACTAGCGGGGGGAGAGGAGTACTTC.

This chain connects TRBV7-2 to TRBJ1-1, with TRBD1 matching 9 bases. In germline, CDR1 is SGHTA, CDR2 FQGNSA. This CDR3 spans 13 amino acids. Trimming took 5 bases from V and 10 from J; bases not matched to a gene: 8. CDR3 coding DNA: TGTGCCAGCAGCCCTGGGACAGGGCAGCTAGCTTTCTTT. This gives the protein CASSPGTGQLAFF.

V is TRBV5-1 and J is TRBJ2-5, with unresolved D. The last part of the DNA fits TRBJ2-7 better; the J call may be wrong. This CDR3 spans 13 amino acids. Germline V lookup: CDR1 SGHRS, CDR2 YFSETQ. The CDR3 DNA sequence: TGCGCCAGCAGCTTGGCAAGGAGTTACGAGCAGTACTTC. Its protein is CASSLARSYEQYF.

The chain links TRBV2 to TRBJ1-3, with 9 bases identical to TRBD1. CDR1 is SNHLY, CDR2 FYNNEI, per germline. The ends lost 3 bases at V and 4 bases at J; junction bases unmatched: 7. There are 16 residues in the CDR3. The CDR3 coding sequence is TGTGCCAGCAGTGATTGGACAGGGGCCCTAGGAAACACCATATATTTT. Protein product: CASSDWTGALGNTIYF.

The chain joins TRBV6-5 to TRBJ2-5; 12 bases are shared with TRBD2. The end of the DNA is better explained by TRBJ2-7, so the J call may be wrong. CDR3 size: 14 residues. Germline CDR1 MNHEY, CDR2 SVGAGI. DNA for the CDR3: TGTGCCAGCAGGCGGACTAGCGGGGCCTACGAGCAGTACTTC. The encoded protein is CASRRTSGAYEQYF.

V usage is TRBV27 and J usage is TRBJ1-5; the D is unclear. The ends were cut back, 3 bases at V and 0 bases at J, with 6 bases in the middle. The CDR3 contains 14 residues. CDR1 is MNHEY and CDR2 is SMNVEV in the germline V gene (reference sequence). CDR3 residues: CASSFTYSNQPQHF. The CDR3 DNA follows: TGTGCCAGCAGTTTCACTTATAGCAATCAGCCCCAGCATTTT.

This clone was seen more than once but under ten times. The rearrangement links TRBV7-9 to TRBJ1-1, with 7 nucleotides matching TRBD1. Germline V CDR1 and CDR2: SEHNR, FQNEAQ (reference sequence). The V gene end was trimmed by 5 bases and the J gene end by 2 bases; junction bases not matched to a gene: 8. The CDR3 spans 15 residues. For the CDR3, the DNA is TGTGCCAGCAGCCCGCGACAGGGAGTAAACACTGAAGCTTTCTTT. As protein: CASSPRQGVNTEAFF.

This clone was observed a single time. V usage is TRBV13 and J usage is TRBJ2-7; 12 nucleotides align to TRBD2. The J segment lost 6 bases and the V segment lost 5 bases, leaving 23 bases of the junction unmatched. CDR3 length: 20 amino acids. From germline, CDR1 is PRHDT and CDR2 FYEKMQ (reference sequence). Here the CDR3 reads CASSHHFPNPTSGGPGEQYF. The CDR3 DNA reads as TGTGCCAGCAGCCACCATTTCCCTAACCCGACTAGCGGGGGCCCGGGCGAGCAGTACTTC.

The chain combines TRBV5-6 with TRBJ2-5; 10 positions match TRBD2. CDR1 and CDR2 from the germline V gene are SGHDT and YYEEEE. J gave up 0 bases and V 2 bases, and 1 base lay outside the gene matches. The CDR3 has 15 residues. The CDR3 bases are TGTGCCAGCAGCTTAGCGGGGGGGTACCAAGAGACCCAGTACTTC. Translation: CASSLAGGYQETQYF.

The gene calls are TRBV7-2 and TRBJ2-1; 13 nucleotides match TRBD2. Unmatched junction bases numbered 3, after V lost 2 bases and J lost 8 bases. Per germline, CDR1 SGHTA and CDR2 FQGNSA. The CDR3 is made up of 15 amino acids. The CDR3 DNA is TGTGCCAGCAGCTTAACTAGCGGGGGGGCTTATGAGCAGTTCTTC. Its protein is CASSLTSGGAYEQFF.

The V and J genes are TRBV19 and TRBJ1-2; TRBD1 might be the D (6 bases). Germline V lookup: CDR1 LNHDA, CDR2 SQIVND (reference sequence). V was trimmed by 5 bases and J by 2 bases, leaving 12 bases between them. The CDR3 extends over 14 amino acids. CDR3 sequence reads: CASSRGQRNYGYTF. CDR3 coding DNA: TGTGCCAGTAGTCGCGGACAGCGAAACTATGGCTACACCTTC.

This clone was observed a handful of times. The CDR3 DNA follows: TGTGCCAGTAGTCCGGAGACAGGGGCCTACTACAATGAGCAGTTCTTC. Its translation: CASSPETGAYYNEQFF. V usage is TRBV19 and J usage is TRBJ2-1; 8 bases are shared with TRBD1. There are 16 residues in the CDR3. Per germline, CDR1 LNHDA and CDR2 SQIVND (reference sequence). V lost 5 bases to trimming and J lost 3 bases; unmatched junction nucleotides: 9.

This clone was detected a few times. The CDR3 is CASSPGQGASEKLFF. In nucleotides, the CDR3 is TGCGCCAGCAGCCCCGGACAGGGGGCTTCTGAAAAACTGTTTTTT. The chain is built from TRBV5-1 and TRBJ1-4; 11 positions match TRBD1. With 4 bases clipped from V and 7 bases from J, the junction kept 6 bases outside the gene matches. Germline assignment: CDR1 SGHRS and CDR2 YFSETQ. The CDR3 is 15 residues long. The full variable domain, completed using reference TRBV5-1 and TRBJ1-4, is KAGVTQTPRYLIKTRGQQVTLSCSPISGHRSVSWYQQTPGQGLQFLFEYFSETQRNKGNFPGRFSGRQFSNSRSEMNVSTLELGDSALYLCASSPGQGASEKLFFGSGTQLSVL.

The CDR3 sequence is CASSLQGARNTEAFF. Here the CDR3 DNA reads TGCGCCAGCAGCTTACAGGGGGCGCGGAACACTGAAGCTTTCTTT. This chain joins TRBV4-1 and TRBJ1-1; 9 bases are a match to TRBD1. V trimming: 5 bases; J trimming: 1 base; junction bases outside the gene matches: 5. The CDR3 length is 15 residues. CDR1 is MGHRA, CDR2 YSYEKL, per germline.

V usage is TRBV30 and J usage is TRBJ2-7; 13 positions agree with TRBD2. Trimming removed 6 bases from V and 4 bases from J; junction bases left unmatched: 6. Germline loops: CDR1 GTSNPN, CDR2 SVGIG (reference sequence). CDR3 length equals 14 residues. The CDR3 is CACRLAGGRYEQYF. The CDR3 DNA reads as TGTGCCTGCCGACTAGCGGGGGGTCGGTACGAGCAGTACTTC.

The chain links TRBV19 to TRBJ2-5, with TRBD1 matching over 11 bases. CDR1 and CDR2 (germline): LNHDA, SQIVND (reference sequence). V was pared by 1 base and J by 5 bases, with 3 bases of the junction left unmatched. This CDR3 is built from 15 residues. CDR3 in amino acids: CASSIAGTGGETQYF. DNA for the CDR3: TGTGCCAGTAGTATAGCAGGGACAGGGGGGGAGACCCAGTACTTC.

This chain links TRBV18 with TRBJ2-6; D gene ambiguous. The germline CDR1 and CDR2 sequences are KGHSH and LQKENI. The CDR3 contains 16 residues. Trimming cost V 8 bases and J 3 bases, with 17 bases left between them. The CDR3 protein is CASASEVPGGANVLTF. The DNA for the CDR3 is TGTGCCAGCGCATCAGAAGTCCCGGGTGGGGCCAACGTCCTGACTTTC.

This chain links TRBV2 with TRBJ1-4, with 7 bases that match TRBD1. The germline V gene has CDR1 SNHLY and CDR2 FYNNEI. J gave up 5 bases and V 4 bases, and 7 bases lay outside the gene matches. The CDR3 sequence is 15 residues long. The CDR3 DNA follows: TGTGCCAGCAGTGGATTGACAGGGTTGAATGAAAAACTGTTTTTT. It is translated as CASSGLTGLNEKLFF. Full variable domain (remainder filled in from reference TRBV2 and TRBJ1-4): EPEVTQTPSHQVTQMGQEVILRCVPISNHLYFYWYRQILGQKVEFLVSFYNNEISEKSEIFDDQFSVERPDGSNFTLKIRSTKLEDSAMYFCASSGLTGLNEKLFFGSGTQLSVL.